This is a list of T cell receptor beta chains from one sample in a study of metastatic and nonmetastatic thyroid tumors. TCRdb re-called the PCR reads through MiXCR. The top ten clones hold 70% to 75% of a sample with about 22,000 clones, about 21% of them seen once. The sample comprised blood. The receptors here all came from a male donor with papillary thyroid cancer or a benign thyroid nodule (not recorded which). Some clones in this sample may be carry-over from other donors' samples. Both conserved end residues are part of each CDR3. D genes are given only for firm matches. The listing skips clone size in some rows; elsewhere it reads once, few, many or a size class.

d_gene,j_gene,v_gene,abundance,CDR3nt,CDR3aa
NA,TRBJ1-6,TRBV6-1,NA,TGTGCCAGCAGCAGATCAGGGATCAATTCACCCCTCCACTTT,CASSRSGINSPLHF
NA,TRBJ2-1,TRBV12-3/TRBV12-4,few,TGTGCCAGCAGATACGGGACACCTAATGAGCAGTTCTTC,CASRYGTPNEQFF
NA,TRBJ2-1,TRBV6-6,many,TGTGCCAGCAGTTACGGGGCGGGAAGAGGAGGCAATGAGCAGTTCTTC,CASSYGAGRGGNEQFF
NA,TRBJ2-1,TRBV20-1,NA,TGCAGTGCTAGGTCGAACGCGAACACACCGGGAGAGCAGTTCTTC,CSARSNANTPGEQFF
NA,TRBJ1-3,TRBV19,many,TGTGCCAGTAGCTCAGAAAATGGAAACACCATATATTTT,CASSSENGNTIYF
NA,TRBJ1-4,TRBV5-4,NA,TGTGCCAGCTCGGCGGGAGGTGAAAAACTGTTTTTT,CASSAGGEKLFF
NA,TRBJ1-5,TRBV4-1,once,TGCGCCAGCAGCCAAGACCTACCCGGTAGCAATCAGCCCCAGCATTTT,CASSQDLPGSNQPQHF
NA,TRBJ2-3,TRBV30,many,TGTGCCTGGAGTCCGACAGTCCGGGGAACAGATACGCAGTATTTT,CAWSPTVRGTDTQYF
NA,TRBJ1-6,TRBV5-6,NA,TGTGCCAGCAGCTATACCCGGCAGAATAATTCACCCCTCCACTTT,CASSYTRQNNSPLHF
NA,TRBJ1-4,TRBV12-3/TRBV12-4,few,TGTGCCAGCAGTTTTAGAGGCTCGGCTAATGAAAAACTGTTTTTT,CASSFRGSANEKLFF
NA,TRBJ2-1,TRBV15,many,TGTGCCACCAGCACCGGGCAGGGCCCCTACAATGAGCAGTTCTTC,CATSTGQGPYNEQFF
TRBD1,TRBJ1-2,TRBV20-1,many,TGCAGTGCTAGAGAGGGACAGACCAACCCTCTCGGCTACACCTTC,CSAREGQTNPLGYTF
TRBD1,TRBJ1-5,TRBV20-1,many,TGCAGTGCTAGTGCCCAGGGGGAAAGTTATGGCAATCAGCCCCAGCATTTT,CSASAQGESYGNQPQHF
TRBD2,TRBJ2-3,TRBV20-1,many,TGCAGTGCTAGAGCACTACTAGCGGGTTATACACACAATACGCAGTATTTT,CSARALLAGYTHNTQYF
NA,TRBJ2-7,TRBV19,few,TGTTCCAGTAGCAGGGATATCTCCTACGAGCAGTACTTC,CSSSRDISYEQYF
NA,TRBJ2-3,TRBV27,NA,TGTGCCAGCAGCCTCCTAGCGACGGGGACAGATACGCAGTATTTT,CASSLLATGTDTQYF
NA,TRBJ1-5,TRBV6-1,NA,TGTGCCAGCAGTGAATTAGGTCTGAATAGCAATCAGCCCCAGCATTTT,CASSELGLNSNQPQHF
TRBD1,TRBJ1-2,TRBV20-1,many,TGCAGTGCTACCGGGACAGGCACCCGCCATGGCTACACCTTC,CSATGTGTRHGYTF
TRBD1,TRBJ1-2,TRBV18,few,TGTGCCAGCTCACCGACAGGGTGGCTAGGCAACCACTTC,CASSPTGWLGNHF
TRBD1,TRBJ1-6,TRBV19,many,TGTGCCAATAGTCCCGGGACAGGGGGAGCATCACCCCTCCACTTT,CANSPGTGGASPLHF
TRBD1,TRBJ1-2,TRBV6-4,many,TGTGCCAGCAGTGACTCAGGGACAGGGTATGGCTACACCTTC,CASSDSGTGYGYTF
TRBD1,TRBJ1-5,TRBV20-1,medium-sized,TGCAGTGCTAGAATCCAGGGGGCGGGTCAGCCCCAGCATTTT,CSARIQGAGQPQHF
TRBD1,TRBJ2-7,TRBV30,NA,TGTGCCTGGAGTGTGTGGACAGGGACTTCCTACGAGCAGTACTTC,CAWSVWTGTSYEQYF
NA,TRBJ1-5,TRBV19,NA,TGTGCCAGTAGTTCTCGTGTTAATCAGCCCCAGCATTTT,CASSSRVNQPQHF
NA,TRBJ1-2,TRBV5-4,many,TGTGCCAGCAGCGCATGGGGCGGGGAGGGCTATGGCTACACCTTC,CASSAWGGEGYGYTF
NA,TRBJ2-1,TRBV18,NA,TGTGCCAGCTCATTAACAGGTTACTACAATGAGCAGTTCTTC,CASSLTGYYNEQFF
NA,TRBJ2-7,TRBV3-1,many,TGTGCCAGCAGCCAAGTGCGCGGCTACGAGCAGTACTTC,CASSQVRGYEQYF
NA,TRBJ2-7,TRBV4-1,NA,TGCGCCAGCAGCCAAGAAGCAAAGGAAAGGGGTCTCGAGCAGTACTTC,CASSQEAKERGLEQYF
NA,TRBJ2-7,TRBV28,few,TGTGCCAGAAGTTTGCCACAGACCTACTACGAGCAGTACTTC,CARSLPQTYYEQYF
TRBD2,TRBJ2-3,TRBV3-1,NA,TGTGGGTGCAGCTCGGGACTAGGGTTCACTGATACGCAGTATTTT,CGCSSGLGFTDTQYF
NA,TRBJ2-5,TRBV28,NA,TGTGCCAGCAGGGAAGACCGAGGGGAGGAGGAAGAGACCCAGTACTTC,CASREDRGEEEETQYF
NA,TRBJ2-4,TRBV6-2/TRBV6-3,many,TGTGCCAGCAGTTATGAGAGGGGGAGAAACATTCAGTACTTC,CASSYERGRNIQYF
TRBD2,TRBJ2-2,TRBV7-6,NA,TGTGCCAGCAGCTTAGAGGCTAGCGGAGTCACCGGGGAGCTGTTTTTT,CASSLEASGVTGELFF
NA,TRBJ1-2,TRBV28,NA,TGTGCCAGCAGACCCCAGTCGGAATATGGCTACACCTTC,CASRPQSEYGYTF
TRBD2,TRBJ2-7,TRBV12-3/TRBV12-4,few,TGTGCCAGCAGTCGCGGACTAGCGGAAAACTACGAGCAGTACTTC,CASSRGLAENYEQYF
TRBD2,TRBJ2-5,TRBV28,NA,TGTGCCAGCAGTTCAACTAGCGGGAGCGCCCAGTACTTC,CASSSTSGSAQYF
NA,TRBJ2-1,TRBV30,NA,TGTGCCTGGATGGACGCAGAAAACAATGAGCAGTTCTTC,CAWMDAENNEQFF
TRBD1,TRBJ2-1,TRBV9,NA,TGTGCCAGCAGCGAATCGGACAGGGGATCCAATGAGCAGTTCTTC,CASSESDRGSNEQFF
NA,TRBJ2-2,TRBV18,many,TGTGCCAGCTCACCTTTCGGGAGAGTGAACACCGGGGAGCTGTTTTTT,CASSPFGRVNTGELFF
NA,TRBJ2-4,TRBV10-1,few,TGCGCCAGCAGCGGAGGGTGTAACATTCAGTACTTC,CASSGGCNIQYF